One sample yielded the 27 T cell receptor beta chains listed below, sequenced in a study of blood T cell repertoires in COVID-19. Repertoires were generated with immunoSEQ multiplex PCR, while TCRdb's copy carries only in-frame clones and drops some. The sample includes tens of thousands of clones, 90% of them seen just once. What was sequenced was peripheral blood. These TCRs come from a man over 45 with acute or convalescent COVID-19.

The CDR3, as DNA: TGTGCCAGCAAAGAGGGTGGATCTAGCACAGATACGCAGTATTTT. This gives the protein CASKEGGSSTDTQYF. The chain couples TRBV2 to TRBJ2-3, with D maybe TRBD2 (5 bases). This CDR3 region has 15 residues. V lost 7 bases and J lost 0, with 14 bases in between. Germline CDR1 is SNHLY and CDR2 is FYNNEI.

CDR3 bases: TGTGCCAGCAGCTTGGAGACGGGAAGAGCCAAAAACATTCAGTACTTC. Residues: CASSLETGRAKNIQYF. The V gene is TRBV11-2, the J gene TRBJ2-4; D might be TRBD2 (5 bases). Germline CDR1 is SGHAT and CDR2 is FQNNGV. The CDR3 extends over 16 amino acids. The V end lost 3 bases, the J end lost 0 bases, and 12 bases lay between the germline ends.

This chain joins TRBV19 and TRBJ1-6, with D perhaps TRBD1 (6 bases). The V gene's germline CDR1 is LNHDA and CDR2 SQIVND (reference sequence). Trimming shortened V by 3 bases and J by 9 bases, and 15 bases separated the two germline ends. The CDR3 is 15 residues long. The chain's CDR3 is CASSITWTAGSPLHF. The CDR3 DNA follows: TGTGCCAGTAGTATTACTTGGACAGCTGGTTCACCCCTCCACTTT.

The V gene is TRBV24-1, the J gene TRBJ2-1, with TRBD2 matching over 9 bases. CDR1 is KGHDR, CDR2 SFDVKD, per germline. The CDR3 loop spans 18 amino acids. V dropped 2 bases and J dropped 9; count of bases not matched to a gene: 16. The CDR3 loop reads CATSDYGLQRREGPEQFF. CDR3 nucleotide sequence: TGTGCCACCAGTGATTATGGCCTACAGCGGCGGGAGGGCCCTGAGCAGTTCTTC.

The chain employs TRBV4-3 and TRBJ2-7; 8 bases are a match to TRBD1. Unmatched junction bases numbered 11, after V lost 0 bases and J lost 7 bases. This CDR3 has 16 amino acids. Germline V gene data show CDR1 as LGHNA and CDR2 as YSLEER. CDR3 nucleotide sequence: TGCGCCAGCAGCCAAGATGAGGGGGACAGGCTAGAAGAGCAGTACTTC. Translation: CASSQDEGDRLEEQYF.

This clone is a singleton in its sample. The rearrangement uses TRBV11-3 and TRBJ2-7, with 9 bases fitting TRBD2. This CDR3 contains 14 residues. The V segment lost 2 bases and the J segment 3 bases; nucleotides outside the gene matches: 2. CDR1 is SGHNT, CDR2 YENEEA, per germline. The CDR3 region is CASSLIAGVYEQYF. The DNA of the CDR3 is TGTGCCAGCAGCTTAATAGCGGGAGTCTACGAGCAGTACTTC. The variable domain in full, with the rest retrieved from reference TRBV11-3 and TRBJ2-7, is EAGVVQSPRYKIIEKKQPVAFWCNPISGHNTLYWYLQNLGQGPELLIRYENEEAVDDSQLPKDRFSAERLKGVDSTLKIQPAELGDSAVYLCASSLIAGVYEQYFGPGTRLTVT.

A few counts support this clone. The V call is TRBV7-6, the J call TRBJ1-5; D is possibly TRBD1 (6 bases). Germline values: CDR1 SGHVS, CDR2 FNYEAQ. V dropped 5 bases and J dropped 6 bases, with 11 bases sitting between them. This CDR3 is built from 13 residues. This CDR3 is CASSPTQGQPQHF. CDR3 DNA: TGTGCCAGCAGCCCAACACAGGGTCAGCCCCAGCATTTT.

This chain uses TRBV12-3 or TRBV12-4 with TRBJ1-2; D possibly corresponds to TRBD1 (6 bases). Trimming removed 2 bases at V and 7 bases at J, with 11 bases between. The CDR3 is 13 amino acids. CDR3 sequence reads: CASSLRRGGGYTF. The CDR3 DNA follows: TGTGCCAGCAGTTTACGCAGGGGCGGTGGCTACACCTTC.

The chain links TRBV7-9 to TRBJ2-1; no reliable D call. Germline CDR1 is SEHNR and CDR2 is FQNEAQ (reference sequence). CDR3 length equals 14 residues. V was cut by 3 bases and J by 8 bases, with 14 bases left in between. CDR3: CASSFYPGRDEQFF. For the CDR3, the DNA is TGTGCCAGCAGCTTTTACCCGGGTCGGGATGAGCAGTTCTTC.

The V call is TRBV2, the J call TRBJ2-2; 7 nucleotides match TRBD2. This CDR3 is 14 amino acids long. Germline V lookup: CDR1 SNHLY, CDR2 FYNNEI. With V trimmed by 8 bases and J by 4 bases, 7 bases remained unmatched. CDR3 protein: CASRDYLVTGELFF. As DNA, the CDR3 is TGTGCCAGCCGGGACTATCTCGTCACCGGGGAGCTGTTTTTT.

V is TRBV19 and J is TRBJ2-7; TRBD1 is a possible D gene (5 bases). With 6 bases removed from V and 4 bases from J, the gap between germline ends came to 13 bases. The CDR3 runs 13 residues. Germline assignment: CDR1 LNHDA and CDR2 SQIVND (reference sequence). CDR3 amino acids: CASRDQTEYEQYF. CDR3 nucleotide sequence: TGTGCCAGTAGGGACCAGACAGAATACGAGCAGTACTTC.

The chain has TRBV10-3 and TRBJ1-2; D possibly corresponds to TRBD1 (5 bases). The CDR3 consists of 13 residues. V lost 2 bases, J lost 2 bases, and 6 bases lay in between. Germline values: CDR1 ENHRY, CDR2 SYGVKD. In DNA, the CDR3 is TGTGCCATCAGTGAGAGACAGAACTATGGCTACACCTTC. It translates to CAISERQNYGYTF.

This chain connects TRBV5-1 to TRBJ1-6; 7 bases map to TRBD1. The V and J ends lost 4 bases and 6 bases, in that order; junction bases with no gene match: 7. This CDR3 spans 15 amino acids. Per germline, CDR1 SGHRS and CDR2 YFSETQ. The DNA for the CDR3 is TGCGCCAGCAGCCCGAGACAGGGAAGTAATTCACCCCTCCACTTT. Translation: CASSPRQGSNSPLHF.

V and J are TRBV27 and TRBJ2-7; possibly TRBD2 for D (7 bases). Germline V gene data show CDR1 as MNHEY and CDR2 as SMNVEV (reference sequence). Trimming shortened V by 6 bases and J by 5 bases, and 17 bases separated the two germline ends. The CDR3 is 14 residues long. In nucleotides, the CDR3 is TGTGCCAGCAGCTCTCTGGGGGGGCTAGACGAGCAGTACTTC. Amino acid sequence: CASSSLGGLDEQYF.

This chain links TRBV4-1 with TRBJ1-2; TRBD1 agrees at 8 bases. The CDR3 is 17 residues long. The ends lost 1 base at V and 4 bases at J; junction bases unmatched: 11. The germline V gene has CDR1 MGHRA and CDR2 YSYEKL. CDR3 loop: CASSQAGGDVLAYGYTF. In DNA, the CDR3 is TGCGCCAGCAGCCAAGCAGGGGGCGATGTTCTGGCCTATGGCTACACCTTC.

V is TRBV27 and J is TRBJ1-1; 9 bases match TRBD1. Unmatched junction bases numbered 14, after V lost 4 bases and J lost 5 bases. Looked up from germline, CDR1 is MNHEY and CDR2 is SMNVEV (reference sequence). CDR3 length: 17 amino acids. The CDR3 DNA reads TGTGCCAGCAGTTCACCCCGTGGGACAGGGTTTCGAACTGAAGCTTTCTTT. Protein: CASSSPRGTGFRTEAFF.

This sequence joins TRBV5-1 and TRBJ2-2; perhaps TRBD1 as D (5 bases). Between the trimmed V and J ends, which lost 4 bases and 3 bases, there was a span of 16 bases. CDR1 is SGHRS and CDR2 is YFSETQ in the germline V gene. The CDR3 runs to 16 residues. The CDR3 DNA follows: TGCGCCAGCAGCCTGACAGCGAGTGGGGACACCGGGGAGCTGTTTTTT. Translation: CASSLTASGDTGELFF.

This chain connects TRBV10-1 to TRBJ2-7; 9 bases align to TRBD1. Germline CDR1 WNHNN, CDR2 SYGVQD (reference sequence). The CDR3 sequence is 16 residues long. J gave up 0 bases and V 6 bases, and 9 bases lay outside the gene matches. This chain's CDR3 is CASRTGGVASSYEQYF. The CDR3 nucleotides read TGCGCCAGCAGAACAGGGGGCGTAGCGAGCTCCTACGAGCAGTACTTC.

The genes are TRBV5-1 and TRBJ1-1; TRBD1 is a possible D gene (5 bases). Germline loops: CDR1 SGHRS, CDR2 YFSETQ. The CDR3 is 13 amino acids. The V and J ends lost 4 bases and 1 base respectively, with 8 bases between them. The CDR3 here is CASSLTANTEAFF. The CDR3 DNA reads as TGCGCCAGCAGCCTGACAGCGAACACTGAAGCTTTCTTT.

This chain uses TRBV19 with TRBJ2-5, with D hard to call. The ends were cut back, 4 bases at V and 4 bases at J, with 13 bases in the middle. The germline V gene has CDR1 LNHDA and CDR2 SQIVND (reference sequence). This CDR3 comprises 14 residues. DNA for the CDR3: TGTGCCAGTAGTACATCATCCTTGCGAGAGACCCAGTACTTC. Translating it yields CASSTSSLRETQYF.

The chain is built from TRBV19 and TRBJ1-2; the D gene is possibly TRBD1 (5 bases). This CDR3 spans 13 amino acids. Per the germline V gene, CDR1 is LNHDA and CDR2 is SQIVND (reference sequence). The germline V and J ends were trimmed by 6 bases and 1 base, with 9 bases remaining between them. CDR3 loop: CASRLDSNYGYTF. CDR3 sequence (DNA): TGTGCCAGTAGGTTAGACAGTAACTATGGCTACACCTTC.

There are a few counts of this clone. The J gene is TRBJ1-1, the V gene TRBV29-1; a weak D match, TRBD1 (6 bases). The V end was cut by 8 bases, the J end by 0 bases, with 13 bases between. This CDR3 is built from 13 residues. From germline, CDR1 is SQVTM and CDR2 ANQGSEA. CDR3 protein: CSSMTGMNTEAFF. The CDR3 DNA reads TGCAGCTCGATGACAGGAATGAACACTGAAGCTTTCTTT.

The J gene is TRBJ2-1, the V gene TRBV3-1 (or the pseudogene TRBV3-2), with 12 bases aligning to TRBD2. Germline V gives CDR1 LGHDT, CDR2 YNNKEL (reference sequence). Trimming cost V 3 bases and J 3 bases; bases outside gene matches: 3. The CDR3 loop spans 16 amino acids. For the CDR3, the DNA is TGTGCCAGCAGCCAGCGGACTAGCGGGAACTACAATGAGCAGTTCTTC. Its translation is CASSQRTSGNYNEQFF.

The CDR3 DNA follows: TGTGCCAGCACCCCGTTAGGGGAAGAGACCCAGTACTTC. Protein: CASTPLGEETQYF. The chain employs TRBV27 and TRBJ2-5, with a weak D call TRBD1 (5 bases). The germline V and J ends were trimmed by 7 bases and 3 bases, with 12 bases remaining between them. CDR3 length: 13 residues. Germline CDR1 MNHEY, CDR2 SMNVEV (reference sequence).

The chain carries TRBV4-2 and TRBJ1-6, with D possibly TRBD1 on 6 matching bases. Germline V lookup: CDR1 LGHNA, CDR2 YNFKEQ. This CDR3 is built from 19 residues. V gave up 4 bases and J gave up 11 bases, with 30 bases separating them. The CDR3 here is CASSRDQLGRQDSYPPLHF. CDR3 nucleotide sequence: TGTGCCAGCAGCCGTGATCAATTGGGGAGACAGGACTCCTACCCACCCCTCCACTTT.

The chain recombines TRBV7-6 with TRBJ2-2; 8 bases agree with TRBD1. Germline trimming cut 4 bases from V and 3 bases from J; bases unmatched to any gene: 7. Germline CDR1 and CDR2: SGHVS and FNYEAQ. This CDR3 has 16 amino acids. In nucleotides, the CDR3 is TGTGCCAGCAGCTCTCAGGGGGCGCAGGACACCGGGGAGCTGTTTTTT. Protein: CASSSQGAQDTGELFF. The variable domain in full, completed from reference TRBV7-6 and TRBJ2-2, reads GAGVSQSPRYKVTKRGQDVALRCDPISGHVSLYWYRQALGQGPEFLTYFNYEAQQDKSGLPNDRFSAERPEGSISTLTIQRTEQRDSAMYRCASSSQGAQDTGELFFGEGSRLTVL.

This clone came up once. The rearrangement uses TRBV5-1 and TRBJ1-2, with 8 positions matching TRBD1. Germline CDR1 and CDR2: SGHRS and YFSETQ. This CDR3 is 14 amino acids long. V was clipped by 5 bases and J by 2 bases; unmatched bases: 5. In nucleotides, the CDR3 is TGCGCCAGCAGTCAGGGGGCGACAAACTATGGCTACACCTTC. This sequence encodes CASSQGATNYGYTF.